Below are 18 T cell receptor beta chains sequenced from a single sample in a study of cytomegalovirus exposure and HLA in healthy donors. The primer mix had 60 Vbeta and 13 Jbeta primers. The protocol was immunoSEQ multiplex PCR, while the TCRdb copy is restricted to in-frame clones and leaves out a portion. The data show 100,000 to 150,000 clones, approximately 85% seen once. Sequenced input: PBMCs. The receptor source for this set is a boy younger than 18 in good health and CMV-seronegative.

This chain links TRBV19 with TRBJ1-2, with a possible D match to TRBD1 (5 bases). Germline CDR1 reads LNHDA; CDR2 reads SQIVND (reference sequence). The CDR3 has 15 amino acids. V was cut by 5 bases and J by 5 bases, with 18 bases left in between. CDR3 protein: CASSSTPPGRYGYTF. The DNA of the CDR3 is TGTGCCAGTAGTTCAACCCCGCCAGGGCGTTATGGCTACACCTTC.

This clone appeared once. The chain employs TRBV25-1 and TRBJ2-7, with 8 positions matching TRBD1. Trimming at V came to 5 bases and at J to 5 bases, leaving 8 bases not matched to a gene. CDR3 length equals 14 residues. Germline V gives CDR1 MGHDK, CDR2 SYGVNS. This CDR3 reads CASSLGQGLDEQYF. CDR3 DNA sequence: TGTGCCAGCAGTCTTGGACAGGGATTGGACGAGCAGTACTTC.

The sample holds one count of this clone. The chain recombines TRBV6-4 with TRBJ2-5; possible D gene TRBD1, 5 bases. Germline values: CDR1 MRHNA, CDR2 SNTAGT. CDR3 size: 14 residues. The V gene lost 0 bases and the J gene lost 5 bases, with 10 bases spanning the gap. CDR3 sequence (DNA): TGTGCCAGCAGTGACTCGAGTGGGGCGGAGACCCAGTACTTC. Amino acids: CASSDSSGAETQYF.

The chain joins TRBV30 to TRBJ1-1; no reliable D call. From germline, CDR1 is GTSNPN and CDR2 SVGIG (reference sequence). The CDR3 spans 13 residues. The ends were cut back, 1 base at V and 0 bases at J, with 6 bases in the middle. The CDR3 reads CAWSEQLNTEAFF. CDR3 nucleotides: TGTGCCTGGAGTGAACAGTTGAACACTGAAGCTTTCTTT.

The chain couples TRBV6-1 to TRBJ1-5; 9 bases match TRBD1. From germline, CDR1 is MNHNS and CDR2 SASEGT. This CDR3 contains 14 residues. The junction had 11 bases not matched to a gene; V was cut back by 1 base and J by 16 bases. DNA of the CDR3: TGTGCCAGCAGTGAAGAGCTCCAGGGACAGGGACCTCATTTT. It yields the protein CASSEELQGQGPHF.

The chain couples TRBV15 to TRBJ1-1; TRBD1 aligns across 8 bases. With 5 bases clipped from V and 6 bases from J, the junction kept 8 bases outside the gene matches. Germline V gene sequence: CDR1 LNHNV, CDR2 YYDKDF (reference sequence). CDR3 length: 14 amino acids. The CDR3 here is CATSGSVTGAEAFF. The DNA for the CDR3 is TGTGCCACCAGCGGATCCGTGACAGGGGCTGAAGCTTTCTTT.

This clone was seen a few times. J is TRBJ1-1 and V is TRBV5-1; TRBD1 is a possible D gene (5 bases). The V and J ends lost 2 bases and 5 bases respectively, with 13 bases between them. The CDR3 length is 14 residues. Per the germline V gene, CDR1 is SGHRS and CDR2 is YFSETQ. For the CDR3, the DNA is TGCGCCAGCAGCTTCCTGACACAGGAGACTGAAGCTTTCTTT. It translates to CASSFLTQETEAFF.

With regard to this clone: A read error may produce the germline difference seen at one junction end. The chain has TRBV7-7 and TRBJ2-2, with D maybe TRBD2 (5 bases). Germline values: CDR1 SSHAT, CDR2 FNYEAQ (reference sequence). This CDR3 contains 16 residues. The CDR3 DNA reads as TGTGCTAGCAGCCCCTCGAGGGTCACGAACACCGGGGAGCTGTTTTTT. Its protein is CASSPSRVTNTGELFF.

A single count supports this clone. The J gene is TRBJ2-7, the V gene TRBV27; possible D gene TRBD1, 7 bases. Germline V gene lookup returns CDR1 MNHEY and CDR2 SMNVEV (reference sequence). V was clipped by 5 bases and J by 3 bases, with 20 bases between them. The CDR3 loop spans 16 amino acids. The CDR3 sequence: CASSKIRQGGNYEQYF. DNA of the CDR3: TGTGCCAGCAGTAAAATCCGACAGGGAGGAAACTACGAGCAGTACTTC.

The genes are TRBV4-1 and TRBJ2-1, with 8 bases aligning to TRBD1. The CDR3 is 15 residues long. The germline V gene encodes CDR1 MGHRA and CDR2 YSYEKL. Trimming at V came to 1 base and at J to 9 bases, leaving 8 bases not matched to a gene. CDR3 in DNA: TGCGCCAGCAGCCAAGGGACAGGGATGGAGGGTGAGCAGTTCTTC. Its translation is CASSQGTGMEGEQFF.

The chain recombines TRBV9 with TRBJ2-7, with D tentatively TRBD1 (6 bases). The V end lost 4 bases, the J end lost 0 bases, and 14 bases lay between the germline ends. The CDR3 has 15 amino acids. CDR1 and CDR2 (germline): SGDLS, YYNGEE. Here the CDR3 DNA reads TGTGCCAGCAGCAGCATGAAAGGGGGCTCCTACGAGCAGTACTTC. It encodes CASSSMKGGSYEQYF. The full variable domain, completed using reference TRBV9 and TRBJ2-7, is DSGVTQTPKHLITATGQRVTLRCSPRSGDLSVYWYQQSLDQGLQFLIQYYNGEERAKGNILERFSAQQFPDLHSELNLSSLELGDSALYFCASSSMKGGSYEQYFGPGTRLTVT.

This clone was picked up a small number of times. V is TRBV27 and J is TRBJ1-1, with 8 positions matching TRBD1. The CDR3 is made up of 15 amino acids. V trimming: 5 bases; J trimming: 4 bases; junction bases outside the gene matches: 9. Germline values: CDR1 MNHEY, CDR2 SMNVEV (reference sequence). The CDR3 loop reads CASSRTGGVGTEAFF. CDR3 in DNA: TGTGCCAGCAGTAGAACAGGGGGAGTTGGCACTGAAGCTTTCTTT.

The CDR3 sequence: CASSAGQGTSNEQFF. The CDR3 DNA reads as TGTGCCAGCAGCGCGGGACAGGGTACGTCCAATGAGCAGTTCTTC. This chain connects TRBV9 to TRBJ2-1; 9 positions agree with TRBD1. V lost 3 bases, J lost 6 bases, and 7 bases stayed unmatched. The V gene's germline CDR1 is SGDLS and CDR2 YYNGEE. This CDR3 has 15 residues.

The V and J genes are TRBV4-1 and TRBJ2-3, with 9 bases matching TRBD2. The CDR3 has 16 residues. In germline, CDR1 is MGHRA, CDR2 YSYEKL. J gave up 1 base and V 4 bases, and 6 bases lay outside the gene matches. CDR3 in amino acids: CASSRLAGAGTDTQYF. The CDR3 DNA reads TGCGCCAGCAGCCGATTAGCGGGGGCGGGCACAGATACGCAGTATTTT.

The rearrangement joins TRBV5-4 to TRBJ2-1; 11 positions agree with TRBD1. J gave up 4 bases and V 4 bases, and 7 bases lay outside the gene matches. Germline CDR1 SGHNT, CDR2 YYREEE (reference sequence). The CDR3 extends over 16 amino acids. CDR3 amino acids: CASSPGQGAPYNEQFF. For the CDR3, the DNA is TGTGCCAGCAGCCCCGGACAGGGGGCTCCGTACAATGAGCAGTTCTTC.

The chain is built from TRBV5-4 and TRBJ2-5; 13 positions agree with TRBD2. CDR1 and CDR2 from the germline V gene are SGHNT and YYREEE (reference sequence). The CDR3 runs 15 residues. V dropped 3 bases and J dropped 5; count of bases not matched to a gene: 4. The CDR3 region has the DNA TGTGCCAGCAGCTCGGGACTAGCGGGAACGGAGACCCAGTACTTC. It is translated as CASSSGLAGTETQYF.

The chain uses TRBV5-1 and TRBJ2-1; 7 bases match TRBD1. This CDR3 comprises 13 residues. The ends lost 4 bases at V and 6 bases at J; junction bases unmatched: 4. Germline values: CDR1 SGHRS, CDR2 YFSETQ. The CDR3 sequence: CASSGDSSNEQFF. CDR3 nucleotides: TGCGCCAGCAGCGGGGACAGTTCCAATGAGCAGTTCTTC.

The CDR3 reads CASDQGGPEQYF. The CDR3 DNA follows: TGTGCCAGCGATCAGGGCGGCCCCGAGCAGTACTTC. The chain joins TRBV9 to TRBJ2-7; D is possibly TRBD1 (5 bases). The CDR3 totals 12 residues. Deletions cut 7 bases from V and 6 bases from J, with 14 bases between. Per germline, CDR1 SGDLS and CDR2 YYNGEE.